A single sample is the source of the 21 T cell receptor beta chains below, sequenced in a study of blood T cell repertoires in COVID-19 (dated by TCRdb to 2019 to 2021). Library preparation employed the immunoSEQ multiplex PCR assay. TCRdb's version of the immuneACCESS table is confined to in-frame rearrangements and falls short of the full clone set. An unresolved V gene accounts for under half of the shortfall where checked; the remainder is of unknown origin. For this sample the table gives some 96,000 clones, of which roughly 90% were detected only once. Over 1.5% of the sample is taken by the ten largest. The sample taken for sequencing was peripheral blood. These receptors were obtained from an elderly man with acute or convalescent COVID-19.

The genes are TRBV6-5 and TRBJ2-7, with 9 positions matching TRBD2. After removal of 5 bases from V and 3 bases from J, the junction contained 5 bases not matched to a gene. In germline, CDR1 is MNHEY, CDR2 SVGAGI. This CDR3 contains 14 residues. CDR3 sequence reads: CASSRSSGSYEQYF. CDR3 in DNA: TGTGCCAGCAGTCGGAGTAGCGGGAGCTACGAGCAGTACTTC.

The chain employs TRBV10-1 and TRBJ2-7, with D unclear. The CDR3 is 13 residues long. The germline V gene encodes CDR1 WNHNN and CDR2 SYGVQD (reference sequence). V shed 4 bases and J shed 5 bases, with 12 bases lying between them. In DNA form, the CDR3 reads TGCGCCAGCAGTGTCAGGTTCCCCCACGAGCAGTACTTC. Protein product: CASSVRFPHEQYF.

DNA of the CDR3: TGTGCCAGCAGCTTACGTGGCCCGAACACCGGGGAGCTGTTTTTT. Translating gives CASSLRGPNTGELFF. The chain recombines TRBV11-1 with TRBJ2-2; D gene uncertain. Trimming cost V 2 bases and J 0 bases, with 7 bases left between them. This CDR3 comprises 15 residues. Germline assignment: CDR1 SGHAT and CDR2 FQDESV (reference sequence). Variable domain in full (rest from reference TRBV11-1 and TRBJ2-2): EAEVAQSPRYKITEKSQAVAFWCDPISGHATLYWYRQILGQGPELLVQFQDESVVDDSQLPKDRFSAERLKGVDSTLKIQPAELGDSAMYLCASSLRGPNTGELFFGEGSRLTVL.

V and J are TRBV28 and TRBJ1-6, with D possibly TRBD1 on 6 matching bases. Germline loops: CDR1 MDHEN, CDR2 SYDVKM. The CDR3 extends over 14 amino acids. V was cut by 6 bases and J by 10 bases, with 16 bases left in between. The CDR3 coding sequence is TGTGCCAGCAGCCTACAGGGCCTCGAATCACCCCTCCACTTT. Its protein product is CASSLQGLESPLHF.

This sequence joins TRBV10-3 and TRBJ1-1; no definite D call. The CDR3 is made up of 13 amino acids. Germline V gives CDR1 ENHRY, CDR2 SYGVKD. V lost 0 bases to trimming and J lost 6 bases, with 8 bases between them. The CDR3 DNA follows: TGTGCCATCAGTGAGTCACCTAACGCTGAAGCTTTCTTT. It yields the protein CAISESPNAEAFF.

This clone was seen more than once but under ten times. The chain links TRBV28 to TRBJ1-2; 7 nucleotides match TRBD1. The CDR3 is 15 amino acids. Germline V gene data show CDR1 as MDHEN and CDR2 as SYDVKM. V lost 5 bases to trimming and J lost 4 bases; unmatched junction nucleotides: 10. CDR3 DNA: TGTGCCAGCAGTCCCCCCCTCGGGACAGCCTATGGCTACACCTTC. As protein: CASSPPLGTAYGYTF.

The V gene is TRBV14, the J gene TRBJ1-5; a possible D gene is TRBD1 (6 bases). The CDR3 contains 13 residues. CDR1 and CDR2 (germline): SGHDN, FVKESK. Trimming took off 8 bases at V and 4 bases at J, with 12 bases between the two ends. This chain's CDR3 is CASHGQINQPQHF. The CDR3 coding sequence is TGTGCCAGCCACGGACAGATAAATCAGCCCCAGCATTTT.

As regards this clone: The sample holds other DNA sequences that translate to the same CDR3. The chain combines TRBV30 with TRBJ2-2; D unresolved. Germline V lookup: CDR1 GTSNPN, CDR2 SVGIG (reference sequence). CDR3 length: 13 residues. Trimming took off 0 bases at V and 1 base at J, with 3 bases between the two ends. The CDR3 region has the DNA TGTGCCTGGAGTGTACTGAACACCGGGGAGCTGTTTTTT. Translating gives CAWSVLNTGELFF.

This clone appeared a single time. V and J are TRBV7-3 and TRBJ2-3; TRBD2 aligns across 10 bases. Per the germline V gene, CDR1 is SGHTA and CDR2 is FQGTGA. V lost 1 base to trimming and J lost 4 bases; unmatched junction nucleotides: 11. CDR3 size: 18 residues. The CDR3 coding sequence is TGTGCCAGCAGCTTAATGGGCGGCCTAGCGGGAGTGGCAGATACGCAGTATTTT. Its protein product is CASSLMGGLAGVADTQYF.

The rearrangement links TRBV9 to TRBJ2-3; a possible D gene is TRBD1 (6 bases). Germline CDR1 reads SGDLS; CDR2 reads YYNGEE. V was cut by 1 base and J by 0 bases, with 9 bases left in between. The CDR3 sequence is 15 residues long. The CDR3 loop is CASSVLGGSTDTQYF. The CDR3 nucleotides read TGTGCCAGCAGCGTACTAGGGGGTAGCACAGATACGCAGTATTTT. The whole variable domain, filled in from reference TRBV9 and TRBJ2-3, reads DSGVTQTPKHLITATGQRVTLRCSPRSGDLSVYWYQQSLDQGLQFLIQYYNGEERAKGNILERFSAQQFPDLHSELNLSSLELGDSALYFCASSVLGGSTDTQYFGPGTRLTVL.

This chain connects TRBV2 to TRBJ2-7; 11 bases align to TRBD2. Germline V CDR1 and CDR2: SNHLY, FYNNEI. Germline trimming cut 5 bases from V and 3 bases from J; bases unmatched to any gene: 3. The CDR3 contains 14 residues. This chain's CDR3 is CASSKTSGSYEQYF. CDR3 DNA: TGTGCCAGCAGTAAAACTAGCGGGAGCTACGAGCAGTACTTC.

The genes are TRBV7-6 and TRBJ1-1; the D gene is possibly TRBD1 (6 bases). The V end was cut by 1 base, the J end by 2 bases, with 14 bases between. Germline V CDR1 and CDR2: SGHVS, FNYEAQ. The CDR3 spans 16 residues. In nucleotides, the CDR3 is TGTGCCAGCAGCTTAGAGAATGCAGGGGTTAACACTGAAGCTTTCTTT. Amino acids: CASSLENAGVNTEAFF.

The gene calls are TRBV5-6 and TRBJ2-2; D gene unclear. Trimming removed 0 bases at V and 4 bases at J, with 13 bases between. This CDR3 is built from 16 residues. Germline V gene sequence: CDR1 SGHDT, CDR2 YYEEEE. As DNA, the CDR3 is TGTGCCAGCAGCTTGGGGTGGTCCGGGTCCACCGGGGAGCTGTTTTTT. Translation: CASSLGWSGSTGELFF.

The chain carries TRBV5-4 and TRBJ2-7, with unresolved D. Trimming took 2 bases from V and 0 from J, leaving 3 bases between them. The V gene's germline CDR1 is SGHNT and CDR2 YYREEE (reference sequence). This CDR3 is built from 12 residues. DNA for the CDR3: TGTGCCAGCAGCTTTAGCTCCTACGAGCAGTACTTC. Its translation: CASSFSSYEQYF. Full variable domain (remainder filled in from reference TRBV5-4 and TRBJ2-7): ETGVTQSPTHLIKTRGQQVTLRCSSQSGHNTVSWYQQALGQGPQFIFQYYREEENGRGNFPPRFSGLQFPNYSSELNVNALELDDSALYLCASSFSSYEQYFGPGTRLTVT.

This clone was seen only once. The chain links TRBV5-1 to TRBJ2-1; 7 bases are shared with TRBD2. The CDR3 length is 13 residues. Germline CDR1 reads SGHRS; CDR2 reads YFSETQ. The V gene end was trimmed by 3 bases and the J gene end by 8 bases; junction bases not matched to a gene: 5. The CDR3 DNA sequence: TGCGCCAGCAGCTGGGCAGGGAGGGATGAGCAGTTCTTC. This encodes CASSWAGRDEQFF.

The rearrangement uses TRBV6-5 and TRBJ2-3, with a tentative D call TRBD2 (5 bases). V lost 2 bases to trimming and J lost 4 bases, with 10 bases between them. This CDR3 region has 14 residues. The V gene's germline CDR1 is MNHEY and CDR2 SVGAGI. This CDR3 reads CASSYVWTSDTQYF. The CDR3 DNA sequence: TGTGCCAGCAGTTACGTTTGGACTTCAGATACGCAGTATTTT.

The CDR3 sequence: CASGGLVSNQPQHF. DNA of the CDR3: TGTGCCAGTGGGGGGTTGGTTAGCAATCAGCCCCAGCATTTT. The rearrangement links TRBV19 to TRBJ1-5, with D perhaps matching TRBD1 (5 bases). V shed 8 bases and J shed 0 bases, with 11 bases lying between them. This CDR3 has 14 amino acids. Per germline, CDR1 LNHDA and CDR2 SQIVND (reference sequence).

In nucleotides, the CDR3 is TGCAGCGTGGGGTCGGCTAGCGTCTCCTACGAGCAGTACTTC. This gives the protein CSVGSASVSYEQYF. The chain links TRBV29-1 to TRBJ2-7, with D possibly being TRBD2 (6 bases). The V end lost 6 bases, the J end lost 0 bases, and 15 bases lay between the germline ends. Germline-derived CDR1 and CDR2 are SQVTM and ANQGSEA. This CDR3 spans 14 amino acids.

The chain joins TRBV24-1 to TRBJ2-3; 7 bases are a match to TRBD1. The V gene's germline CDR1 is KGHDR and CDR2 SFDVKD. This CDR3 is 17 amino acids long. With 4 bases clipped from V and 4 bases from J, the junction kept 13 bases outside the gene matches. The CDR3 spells CATSDRSGTAIPDTQYF. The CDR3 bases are TGTGCCACCAGTGACAGATCCGGGACAGCTATCCCAGATACGCAGTATTTT.

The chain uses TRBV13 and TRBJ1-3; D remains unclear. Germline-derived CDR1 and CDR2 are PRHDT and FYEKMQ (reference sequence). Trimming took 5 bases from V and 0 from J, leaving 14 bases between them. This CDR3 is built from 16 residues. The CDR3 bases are TGTGCCAGCAGCCCGTCGACGGGATCCTCTGGAAACACCATATATTTT. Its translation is CASSPSTGSSGNTIYF. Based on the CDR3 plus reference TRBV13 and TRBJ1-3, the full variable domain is AAGVIQSPRHLIKEKRETATLKCYPIPRHDTVYWYQQGPGQDPQFLISFYEKMQSDKGSIPDRFSAQQFSDYHSELNMSSLELGDSALYFCASSPSTGSSGNTIYFGEGSWLTVV.

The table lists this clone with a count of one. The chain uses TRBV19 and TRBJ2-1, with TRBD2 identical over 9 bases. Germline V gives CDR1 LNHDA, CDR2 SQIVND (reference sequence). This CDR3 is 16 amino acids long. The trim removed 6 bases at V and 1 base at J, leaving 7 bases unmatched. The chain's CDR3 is CASRPSGTGSYNEQFF. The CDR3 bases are TGTGCCAGTAGACCTAGCGGGACGGGGTCCTACAATGAGCAGTTCTTC.